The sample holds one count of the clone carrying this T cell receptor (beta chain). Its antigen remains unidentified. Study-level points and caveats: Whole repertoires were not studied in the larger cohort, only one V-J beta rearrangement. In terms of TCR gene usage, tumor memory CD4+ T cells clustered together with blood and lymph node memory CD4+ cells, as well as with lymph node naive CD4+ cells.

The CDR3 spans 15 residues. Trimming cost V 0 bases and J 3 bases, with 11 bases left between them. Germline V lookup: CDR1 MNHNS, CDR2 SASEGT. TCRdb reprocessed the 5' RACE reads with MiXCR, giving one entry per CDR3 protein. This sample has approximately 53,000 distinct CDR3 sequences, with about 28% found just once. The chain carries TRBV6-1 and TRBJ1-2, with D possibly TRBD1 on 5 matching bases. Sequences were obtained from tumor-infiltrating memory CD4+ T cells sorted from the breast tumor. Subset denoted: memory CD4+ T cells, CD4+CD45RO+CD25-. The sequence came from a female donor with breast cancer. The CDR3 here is CASSEAPQGYYGYTF. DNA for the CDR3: TGTGCCAGCAGTGAAGCGCCTCAGGGCTACTATGGCTACACCTTC.